The 15 T cell receptor beta chains in this list originate from one sample, sequenced in a study of graft-versus-host responses after intestinal transplantation (dated by TCRdb to the early 2020s). The library came from the immunoSEQ multiplex PCR assay. In TCRdb, the immuneACCESS table is reduced to in-frame sequences with V and J assigned. These tables do not hold every clone; where another copy was compared, an unresolved V gene accounts for under half, and the others remain unexplained. The sample includes about 110,000 clones, with about 87% observed a single time. The top ten hold around 0.73% of the sample. The sample's time point label is to be understood as: cells obtained before transplantation from donor or recipient. No antigen has been identified for these receptors. Here the sequenced sample was unstimulated CD4+ T cells sorted from spleen or lymph node cells, taken before transplant. These receptors originate from a human donor who was the organ donor for an intestinal transplant.

The J gene is TRBJ2-5, the V gene TRBV5-1; D tentatively fits TRBD1 or TRBD2 (5 bases each). V was shortened by 4 bases and J by 5 bases, with 21 bases between the two germline ends. Germline CDR1 reads SGHRS; CDR2 reads YFSETQ. CDR3 length equals 16 residues. The CDR3 region is CASSQTRGSRAETQYF. CDR3 nucleotides: TGCGCCAGCAGCCAGACACGAGGGAGCAGGGCCGAGACCCAGTACTTC.

V is TRBV5-5 and J is TRBJ2-5; no firm D call. Germline V gene data show CDR1 as SGHKS and CDR2 as YYEKEE (reference sequence). The CDR3 has 11 residues. V shed 7 bases and J shed 4 bases, with 8 bases lying between them. CDR3 DNA sequence: TGTGCCAGCCTCTTCGGAGAGACCCAGTACTTC. This sequence encodes CASLFGETQYF. Looking up the rest from reference TRBV5-5 and TRBJ2-5 gives the full variable domain: DAGVTQSPTHLIKTRGQQVTLRCSPISGHKSVSWYQQVLGQGPQFIFQYYEKEERGRGNFPDRFSARQFPNYSSELNVNALLLGDSALYLCASLFGETQYFGPGTRLLVL.

The rearrangement links TRBV14 to TRBJ2-3; D call uncertain. The germline V gene has CDR1 SGHDN and CDR2 FVKESK. The CDR3 is 14 amino acids. Trimming stripped 2 bases from V and 2 bases from J, with 8 bases between. CDR3 sequence reads: CASSQRQITDTQYF. CDR3 nucleotides: TGTGCCAGCAGCCAACGGCAGATCACAGATACGCAGTATTTT. Full variable domain (remainder filled in from reference TRBV14 and TRBJ2-3): EAGVTQFPSHSVIEKGQTVTLRCDPISGHDNLYWYRRVMGKEIKFLLHFVKESKQDESGMPNNRFLAERTGGTYSTLKVQPAELEDSGVYFCASSQRQITDTQYFGPGTRLTVL.

The genes are TRBV21-1 and TRBJ2-5; the table's D gene call, TRBD1, was not cross checked with the DNA. TRBV21-1 is labeled a pseudogene. CDR3 length equals 16 residues. CDR3 residues: CASSNGQGAHQETQYF. DNA of the CDR3: TGTGCCAGCAGCAATGGACAGGGGGCGCATCAAGAGACCCAGTACTTC.

This clone appeared once. V usage is TRBV30 and J usage is TRBJ2-7; TRBD2 matches at 7 bases. CDR1 and CDR2 (germline): GTSNPN, SVGIG (reference sequence). The CDR3 is 14 residues long. The J segment lost 9 bases and the V segment lost 0 bases, leaving 11 bases of the junction unmatched. The CDR3 here is CAWSVNAGVRGQYF. In nucleotides, the CDR3 is TGTGCCTGGAGTGTTAATGCGGGAGTACGGGGGCAGTACTTC.

The chain couples TRBV14 to TRBJ1-2; D uncertain. The germline V and J ends were trimmed by 1 base and 2 bases, with 11 bases remaining between them. Germline CDR1 and CDR2: SGHDN and FVKESK. The CDR3 is made up of 15 amino acids. The CDR3 is CASSQVGGRNYGYTF. For the CDR3, the DNA is TGTGCCAGCAGCCAAGTAGGAGGACGGAACTATGGCTACACCTTC.

V and J are TRBV7-9 and TRBJ1-1; tentatively, D is TRBD1 (5 bases). This CDR3 has 13 amino acids. Germline values: CDR1 SEHNR, CDR2 FQNEAQ (reference sequence). The V end lost 1 base, the J end lost 3 bases, and 6 bases lay between the germline ends. The CDR3 here is CASSLGGHTEAFF. Here the CDR3 DNA reads TGTGCCAGCAGCTTAGGGGGACACACTGAAGCTTTCTTT.

V gene TRBV6-5 combines with J gene TRBJ1-5; D perhaps matches TRBD1 (6 bases). Germline V gives CDR1 MNHEY, CDR2 SVGAGI. The length of the CDR3 is 12 residues. V gave up 6 bases and J gave up 4 bases, with 7 bases separating them. The CDR3 here is CASRGTNQPQHF. CDR3 sequence (DNA): TGTGCCAGCAGGGGGACAAATCAGCCCCAGCATTTT.

The gene calls are TRBV7-2 and TRBJ2-7; a possible D gene is TRBD2 (5 bases). V lost 5 bases, J lost 7 bases, and 15 bases lay in between. The CDR3 totals 13 residues. The germline V gene has CDR1 SGHTA and CDR2 FQGNSA. In DNA, the CDR3 is TGTGCCAGCAGCCTGGAGAGGGCGTCAGAGCAGTACTTC. Its translation: CASSLERASEQYF.

The chain is built from TRBV19 and TRBJ2-1; 8 positions match TRBD1. CDR1 is LNHDA, CDR2 SQIVND, per germline (reference sequence). The V segment lost 5 bases and the J segment 7 bases; nucleotides outside the gene matches: 10. CDR3 length: 15 residues. The CDR3 sequence is CASSETSGGRNEQFF. The CDR3, as DNA: TGTGCCAGTAGTGAGACCTCAGGGGGCAGGAATGAGCAGTTCTTC.

This chain connects TRBV25-1 to TRBJ2-5, with D unclear. The CDR3 loop spans 15 amino acids. Germline CDR1 is MGHDK and CDR2 is SYGVNS. V gave up 2 bases and J gave up 4 bases, with 14 bases separating them. This CDR3 is CASSEAAPRRETQYF. The CDR3 nucleotides are TGTGCCAGCAGTGAAGCGGCCCCGCGGCGAGAGACCCAGTACTTC.

This clone has a single count. This chain links TRBV5-4 with TRBJ2-2; 10 bases are shared with TRBD1. J lost 5 bases, V lost 6 bases, and 10 bases had no gene match. Germline CDR1 is SGHNT and CDR2 is YYREEE (reference sequence). The CDR3 runs to 16 residues. CDR3 coding DNA: TGTGCCAGCACCCCCCAACCGGGACAGGGGACCGGGGAGCTGTTTTTT. Amino acid sequence: CASTPQPGQGTGELFF.

The chain links TRBV7-6 to TRBJ2-7, with a weak D call TRBD1 (5 bases). The ends were cut back, 4 bases at V and 2 bases at J, with 15 bases in the middle. Germline CDR1 and CDR2: SGHVS and FNYEAQ. The CDR3 totals 15 residues. The CDR3 reads CASSSGRQGPYEQYF. CDR3 bases: TGTGCCAGCAGCTCCGGCCGGCAGGGCCCCTACGAGCAGTACTTC.

This clone was observed a few times. The chain combines TRBV11-2 with TRBJ2-3; 8 nucleotides match TRBD1. V dropped 5 bases and J dropped 5; count of bases not matched to a gene: 6. The CDR3 totals 14 residues. The germline gives CDR1 SGHAT, CDR2 FQNNGV. Here the CDR3 reads CASSARDRLDTQYF. Here the CDR3 DNA reads TGTGCCAGCAGCGCCCGGGACAGGCTAGATACGCAGTATTTT.

This chain uses TRBV11-2 with TRBJ2-2; 10 bases fit TRBD2. Germline V gene lookup returns CDR1 SGHAT and CDR2 FQNNGV. The CDR3 length is 14 residues. The ends lost 3 bases at V and 5 bases at J; junction bases unmatched: 0. CDR3 nucleotides: TGTGCCAGCAGCTTTAGCGGGGGGACCGGGGAGCTGTTTTTT. The encoded protein is CASSFSGGTGELFF. The variable domain in full, completed from reference TRBV11-2 and TRBJ2-2, reads EAGVAQSPRYKIIEKRQSVAFWCNPISGHATLYWYQQILGQGPKLLIQFQNNGVVDDSQLPKDRFSAERLKGVDSTLKIQPAKLEDSAVYLCASSFSGGTGELFFGEGSRLTVL.